This T cell receptor (beta chain) emerged from a study of shared clonotypes between healthy human individuals (dated by TCRdb to about 2020). Describing the broader study: A couple of women and three men aged 18 to 49 years were included in the cohort. Per donor, three plates each were used for CD4 naive and CD4 memory, two for CD8 naive, and one for CD8 memory. To estimate repertoire size and how much clonotypes are shared between individuals, the study performed deep sequencing of blood TCR repertoires from a few healthy adults. Libraries were prepared and TCR repertoires were sequenced by different laboratories using diverse techniques, in order to increase sequencing depth and limit assay-specific biases. Each donor's leukapheresis produced roughly between roughly 0.94 and 9.5 billion PBMCs.

Using the deep immunoSEQ assay, multiplex PCR amplified TCR CDR3 regions from genomic DNA. Extracted genomic DNA from each cell subset was distributed evenly across all wells of several immunoSEQ 96-well plates, and each plate was treated as a replicate. For sorted subsets, each replicate PCR was loaded with about 0.2 ug genomic DNA, equivalent to approximately 27,000 T cell genomes. Purified libraries were measured with a Qubit 3.0 fluorometer, size-checked on a Bioanalyzer 2100, and measured again with the KAPA Library Quantification kit. Every immunoSEQ 96-well plate was sequenced on a dedicated single-read 150-cycle Illumina NextSeq 550 flow cell. Per the original workflow: Because only junctional sequences without quality scores were contained in the immunoSEQ output, filtering matching that applied to full-length reads could not be performed. Sequences were annotated with PyIR, a Python wrapper for IgBLAST v1.9, using IMGT germline references to assign V/J genes and CDR3. Reads with weak V/J assignments (E-value above 1e-6), missing CDR3, stop codons, out-of-frame junctions, or ambiguous translated residues were removed. V3J clonotypes were defined as sequences sharing the same inferred V gene, J gene, and CDR3 amino acid sequence. The percentage overlap between two repertoires was calculated by dividing the number of shared unique clonotypes by the size of the smaller repertoire. Three approaches were used to assess repertoire richness: RTK rarefaction, the Chao1 estimator, and Recon v2.1 estimates of unobserved clonotypes. OLGA was used to compute generation probabilities for all TCRbeta clonotypes that the gDNA method yielded from a handful of donors. TCRdb retrieved this table from immuneACCESS and kept in-frame rearrangements only. Not all clones are present; in checked studies, unresolved V genes account for under half, and no reason is known for the remainder. V and J calls and clone size are given by that table; D and trimming were obtained from the DNA. This sample lists about 1 million clones; approximately 76% were detected once. 1.4% of the sample belongs to the ten largest clones.

Healthy HIV-negative adults with no recently reported acute infections or vaccinations were included as donors. Every donor was a Caucasian adult living in Nashville, Tennessee, USA. Magnetic negative selection was used to enrich CD4+ T cells, after which naive cells were positively selected on CD45RA and the negative fraction became the memory subset. After blood collection by leukapheresis, PBMCs were isolated using Ficoll-Histopaque density gradient centrifugation and then cryopreserved in the vapor phase of liquid nitrogen. Purity and quantity of every magnetically sorted T cell population were checked by analytical flow cytometry. From each sorted fraction, genomic DNA was isolated and quantified by UV absorbance on a Nanodrop 2000c. Beyond this particular receptor, the publication reports: Sharing across four donors was observed for about 5% of naive CD4, over 3% of naive CD8, 2% to 2.5% of memory CD4, and 0.4% of memory CD8 clonotypes. Sampling was restricted to blood, and TCR repertoires in tissues likely differ from the TCR repertoires found in blood. Pairwise subsampling indicated that sequencing depth was expected to affect the degree of clonotype sharing among donors. Larger estimated clonotype richness was generally found for naive subsets than for memory subsets. Clonotypes shared by all four sorted-subset donors showed higher generation probabilities than non-shared clonotypes. Because the study included a small number of donors, the genetic and exposure-history diversity represented was limited. Even with the large sequencing depth, rarefaction of the sorted-subset datasets indicated that sequencing was incomplete.

Comment on this clone: The target of this receptor is not known. Base qualities were left out, and no much larger clone turns up one base away.

The CDR3, from cysteine to phenylalanine, totals 21 residues. Just CDR3 DNA is preserved here, 63 bases in frame from base 1. The germline V gene sets CDR1 to MGHRA and CDR2 to YSYEKL. Trimming leaves V shorter by 1 base and J shorter by 4 bases, with the junction holding 21 bases beyond the gene matches. The source is a man aged 18 to 29 in good health. The sequence is built from TRBV4-1 and TRBJ1-5; 8 central nucleotides agree with TRBD1. The sample was memory CD4+ T cells sorted from blood. This sample's cell subset or site label indicates: CD45RA-negative fraction. The CDR3: CASSQVSATRQGAGNNQPQHF. The nucleotide sequence is TGCGCCAGCAGCCAAGTCTCGGCTACTCGGCAGGGGGCGGGCAATAATCAGCCCCAGCATTTT.